This T cell receptor beta chain was identified during a study of T cells after yellow fever vaccination. Findings and limits, study-wide: Few clonotypes appeared in both CD4 and CD8 compartments.

The J segment lost 3 bases and the V segment lost 1 base, leaving 4 bases of the junction unmatched. In germline, CDR1 is LGHNA, CDR2 YNFKEQ. The CDR3 has 16 residues. Researchers made TCR cDNA using 5'RACE template switching, and this step added a universal primer site and UMIs. One entry per CDR3 protein, called by TCRdb with MiXCR from the 5' RACE reads. The table has some 160,000 distinct CDR3 sequences, roughly 8.8% seen once. This clonotype was observed a handful of times. Its antigen is not known. The genes are TRBV4-2 and TRBJ2-7, with 12 bases lining up with TRBD2. Sequenced here: CD8+ T cells sorted from PBMCs, sampled 45 days after the yellow fever booster vaccination. The origin of this receptor is a man between 18 and 29 years old who received the YFV17D yellow fever vaccine. As DNA, the CDR3 is TGTGCCAGCAGCCAAGTGCGGACTAGCGGGGTCTACGAGCAGTACTTC. This encodes CASSQVRTSGVYEQYF.